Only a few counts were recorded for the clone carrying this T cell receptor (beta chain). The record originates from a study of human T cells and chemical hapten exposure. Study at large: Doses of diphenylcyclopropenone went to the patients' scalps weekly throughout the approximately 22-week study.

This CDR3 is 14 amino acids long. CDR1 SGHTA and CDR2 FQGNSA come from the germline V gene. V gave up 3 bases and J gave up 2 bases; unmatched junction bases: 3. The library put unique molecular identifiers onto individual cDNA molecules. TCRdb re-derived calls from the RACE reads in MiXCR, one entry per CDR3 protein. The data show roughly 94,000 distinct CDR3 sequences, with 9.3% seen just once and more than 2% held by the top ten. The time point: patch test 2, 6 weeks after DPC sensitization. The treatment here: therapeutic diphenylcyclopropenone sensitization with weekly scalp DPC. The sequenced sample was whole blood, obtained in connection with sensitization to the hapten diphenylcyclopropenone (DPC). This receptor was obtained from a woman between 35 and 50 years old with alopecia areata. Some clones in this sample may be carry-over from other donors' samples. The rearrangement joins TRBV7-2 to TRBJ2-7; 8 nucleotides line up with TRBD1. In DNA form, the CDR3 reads TGTGCCAGCAGCTTCGACAGGGGCCCCTACGAGCAGTACTTC. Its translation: CASSFDRGPYEQYF.